The rows below give T cell receptor beta chains drawn from one sample of a study of blood T cell repertoires in COVID-19. Generated by immunoSEQ multiplex PCR, the TCRdb table keeps only in-frame clones and is missing some. The table records some 170,000 clones, over 80% of them present only once. The sample was peripheral blood. Every receptor here comes from a woman aged 40 to 50 with COVID-19, enrolled during active disease. CDR3s include the opening cysteine and the closing phenylalanine or tryptophan. Fields, in order: V gene, CDR3 protein.

>TRBV2
CASRGIRAKNIQYF
>TRBV3-1/TRBV3-2
CASSRLADVTYNEQFF
>TRBV10-2
CASSEQEGFEQYF
>TRBV29-1
CSVQGVGANYGYTF
>TRBV19
CASSPQQGSNQPQHF
>TRBV2
CASTQSRFEAFF
>TRBV18
CATPKQGWNSPLHF
>TRBV7-2
CASSLRGDPSGFYYEQYF
>TRBV2
CASRSGSLPYEQYF
>TRBV10-3
CAISEPAGVGDTQYF
>TRBV6-5
CASRGGPDSYEQYF
>TRBV6-1
CASSEVPGDEKLFF
>TRBV7-2
CASSLQYNEKLFF
>TRBV7-6
CASSSGQGRTGELFF
>TRBV5-8
CASSPPWDFTYEQYF
>TRBV9
CASSDDRGLGRGYTF
>TRBV27
CASSTGGLSYEQYF